This T cell receptor beta chain is from a study of beta chain features in type 1 diabetes. CDR1 and CDR2 (germline): MNHEY, SMNVEV (reference sequence). The germline V and J ends were trimmed by 3 bases and 3 bases, with 14 bases remaining between them. The CDR3 has 15 amino acids. This clone occurred a few times. Expressed TCRB transcripts were sequenced after all isolated RNA was converted to cDNA. TCRdb's table, derived via immunoSEQ multiplex PCR, lists solely in-frame clones and lacks some. The repertoire includes fewer than 200,000 clones, 8.1% of them detected once, and about 0.6% sits in the top ten.

The material sequenced was central memory CD4+ T cells from blood. This TCR was recovered from a man aged 18 to 30 in good health. V gene TRBV27 combines with J gene TRBJ2-5, with D possibly being TRBD2 (5 bases). CDR3 nucleotide sequence: TGTGCCAGCAGTTTGTTCGGTGAGGGAGAAGAGACCCAGTACTTC. It translates to CASSLFGEGEETQYF.